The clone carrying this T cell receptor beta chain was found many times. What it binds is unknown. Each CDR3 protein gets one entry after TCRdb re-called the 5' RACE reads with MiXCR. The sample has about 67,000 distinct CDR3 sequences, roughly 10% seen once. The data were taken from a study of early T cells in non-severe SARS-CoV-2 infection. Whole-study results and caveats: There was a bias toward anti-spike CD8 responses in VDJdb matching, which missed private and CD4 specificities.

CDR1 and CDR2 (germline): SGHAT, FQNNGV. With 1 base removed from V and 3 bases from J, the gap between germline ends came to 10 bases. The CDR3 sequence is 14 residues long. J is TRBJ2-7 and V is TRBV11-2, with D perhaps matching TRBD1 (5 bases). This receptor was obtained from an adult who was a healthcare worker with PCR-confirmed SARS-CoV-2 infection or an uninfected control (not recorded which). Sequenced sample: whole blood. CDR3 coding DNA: TGTGCCAGCAGCTTAGCTTGGGGCATCTACGAGCAGTACTTC. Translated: CASSLAWGIYEQYF.